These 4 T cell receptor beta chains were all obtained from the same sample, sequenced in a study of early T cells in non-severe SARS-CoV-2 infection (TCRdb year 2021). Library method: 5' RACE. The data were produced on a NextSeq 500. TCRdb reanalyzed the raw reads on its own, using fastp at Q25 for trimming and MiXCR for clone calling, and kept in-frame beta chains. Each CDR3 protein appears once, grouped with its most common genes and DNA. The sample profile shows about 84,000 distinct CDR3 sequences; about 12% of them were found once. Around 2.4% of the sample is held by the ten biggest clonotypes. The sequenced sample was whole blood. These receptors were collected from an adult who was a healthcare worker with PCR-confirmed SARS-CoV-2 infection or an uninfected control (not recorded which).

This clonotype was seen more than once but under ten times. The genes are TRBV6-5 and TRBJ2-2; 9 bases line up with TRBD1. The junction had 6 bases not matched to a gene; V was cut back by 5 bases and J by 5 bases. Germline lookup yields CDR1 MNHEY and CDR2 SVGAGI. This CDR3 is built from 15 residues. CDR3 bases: TGTGCCAGCAGTACTTACAGGGGGCGGACCGGGGAGCTGTTTTTT. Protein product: CASSTYRGRTGELFF.

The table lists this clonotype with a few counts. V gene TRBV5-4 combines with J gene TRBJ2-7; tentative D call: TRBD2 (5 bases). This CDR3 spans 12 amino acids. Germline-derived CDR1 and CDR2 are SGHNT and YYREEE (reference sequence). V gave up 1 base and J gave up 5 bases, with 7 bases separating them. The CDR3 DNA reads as TGTGCCAGCAGCTTGACCGGGGACGAGCAGTACTTC. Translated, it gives CASSLTGDEQYF.

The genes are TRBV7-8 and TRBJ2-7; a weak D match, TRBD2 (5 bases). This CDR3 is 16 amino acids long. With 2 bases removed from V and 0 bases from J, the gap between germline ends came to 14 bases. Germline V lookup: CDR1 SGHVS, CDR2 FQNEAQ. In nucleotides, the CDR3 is TGTGCCAGCAGCTTAACCTTAGCGCTATCCTCCTACGAGCAGTACTTC. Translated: CASSLTLALSSYEQYF.

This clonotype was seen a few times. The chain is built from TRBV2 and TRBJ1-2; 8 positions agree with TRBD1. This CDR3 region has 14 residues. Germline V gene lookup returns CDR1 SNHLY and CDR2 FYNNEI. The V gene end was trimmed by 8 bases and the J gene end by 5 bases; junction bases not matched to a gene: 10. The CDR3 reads CASGTGRKSYGYTF. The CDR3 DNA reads TGTGCCAGCGGGACAGGTCGAAAAAGTTATGGCTACACCTTC. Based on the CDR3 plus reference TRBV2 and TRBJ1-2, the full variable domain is EPEVTQTPSHQVTQMGQEVILRCVPISNHLYFYWYRQILGQKVEFLVSFYNNEISEKSEIFDDQFSVERPDGSNFTLKIRSTKLEDSAMYFCASGTGRKSYGYTFGSGTRLTVV.